The clone carrying this TCR beta chain was observed a handful of times. The CDR3 runs to 17 residues. V was shortened by 5 bases and J by 2 bases, with 21 bases between the two germline ends. Per germline, CDR1 SGHAT and CDR2 FQNNGV. TCRdb reanalysed the RT-PCR reads using MiXCR and keeps one entry per CDR3 protein. This table has roughly 880,000 distinct CDR3 sequences, roughly 17% appearing once. The record originates from a study of patients and donors after allogeneic stem cell transplantation. This receptor was taken from a human donor who was either an allogeneic HSCT recipient or a stem cell or donor lymphocyte infusion donor (not recorded which). It is not recorded whose cells these are; they may come from a transplant donor. Sequencing was performed on blood, either unsorted or a sorted T cell fraction (not recorded which). This chain uses TRBV11-2 with TRBJ1-2; D gene unclear. The CDR3 coding sequence is TGTGCCAGCAGCACCACCGGTGGGAAGAGGGTCAACTATGGCTACACCTTC. As protein: CASSTTGGKRVNYGYTF.